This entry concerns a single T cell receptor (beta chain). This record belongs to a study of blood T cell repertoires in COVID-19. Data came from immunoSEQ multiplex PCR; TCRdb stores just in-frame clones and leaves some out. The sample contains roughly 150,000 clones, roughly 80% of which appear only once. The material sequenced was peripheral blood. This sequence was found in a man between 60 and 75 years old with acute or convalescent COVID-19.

DNA for the CDR3: TGCGCCAGCAGCGGACGAGGGAACTCACCCCTCCACTTT. This codes for CASSGRGNSPLHF. V gene TRBV10-2 combines with J gene TRBJ1-6; no reliable D call. CDR1 and CDR2 (germline): WSHSY, SAAADI. This CDR3 has 13 residues. V was cut by 6 bases and J by 10 bases, with 13 bases left in between.